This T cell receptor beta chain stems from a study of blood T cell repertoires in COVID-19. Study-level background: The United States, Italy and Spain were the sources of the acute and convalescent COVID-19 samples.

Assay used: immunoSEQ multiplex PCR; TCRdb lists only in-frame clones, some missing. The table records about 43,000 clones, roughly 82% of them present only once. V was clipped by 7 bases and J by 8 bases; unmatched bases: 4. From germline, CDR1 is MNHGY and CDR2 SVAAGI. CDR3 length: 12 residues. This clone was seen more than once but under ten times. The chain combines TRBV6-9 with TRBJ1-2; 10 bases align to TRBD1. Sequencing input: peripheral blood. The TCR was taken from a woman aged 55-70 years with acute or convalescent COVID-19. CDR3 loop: CASIGTGEGYTF. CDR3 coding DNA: TGTGCCAGCATCGGGACAGGGGAGGGCTACACCTTC.